A selection of T cell receptor beta chains follows, all from one sample in a study of identical twins. MiXCR, run by TCRdb on the 5' RACE reads, gives a single entry per CDR3 protein. In the table there are 520,000 or so distinct CDR3 sequences, approximately 22% of which are singletons. The same specimen was also included in a second study, on T cells expressing NK-cell markers.

Sequencing used CD4+ T cells sorted from blood. Every receptor here comes from a woman aged 18-29 years in good health. Each CDR3 is given without its conserved first and last residue. The D gene is left open where the match is weak.

>TRBV5-1|TRBD1|TRBJ2-7
ASSRGRDRGYEQY
>TRBV20-1|NA|TRBJ2-7
SARVSGGRGGEQY
>TRBV9|NA|TRBJ1-1
ASSEQQNTEAF
>TRBV6-1|NA|TRBJ1-5
ASRLTASNQPQH
>TRBV11-2|TRBD2|TRBJ2-1
ASSFSGLAGMGEQF
>TRBV2|NA|TRBJ1-1
ASISNPNTEAF
>TRBV20-1|TRBD1|TRBJ2-7
SARDPGQGGEQY
>TRBV7-6|NA|TRBJ1-5
ASSLRINQPQH
>TRBV20-1|NA|TRBJ1-2
SARRGPGYGYT
>TRBV20-1|TRBD2|TRBJ2-3
SASDAGGWDTQY
>TRBV29-1|NA|TRBJ2-5
SVDRGISRTQY
>TRBV3-1|TRBD2|TRBJ2-1
AFSPRTSGGRSYNEQF